The present TCR beta chain was sequenced within a study of vaccination effects on CD4 cells after COVID-19. At the level of the study: After the second dose, samples were taken at median day 72.

Worth noting for this clone: What it binds is not known.

Sequencing was preceded by expansion of antigen-specific CD4+ T cells with viral peptide pools in the ViraFEST assay. Once cultured for nine to ten days, the cells underwent separation to obtain CD4+ T cells. All participants had two doses of either the BNT162b2 or mRNA-1273 vaccine. Repertoires were generated with immunoSEQ multiplex PCR, while TCRdb's copy carries only in-frame clones and drops some. Among 55,000 to 70,000 clones listed, approximately 76% were seen once. Deletions cut 4 bases from V and 2 bases from J, with 11 bases between. CDR3 size: 14 residues. Germline CDR1 SGHNT, CDR2 YENEEA. This sequence was found in a human donor who received a COVID-19 vaccine. The rearrangement links TRBV11-3 to TRBJ1-2, with D possibly TRBD1 on 5 matching bases. Sequences were derived from CD4+ T cells from PBMCs cultured with HCoV-OC43 spike peptides, sampled after COVID-19 vaccination. This sample's subset: HCoV-OC43 spike overlapping peptide pool stimulation. The CDR3: CASSSEGTNYGYTF. The CDR3 DNA follows: TGTGCCAGCAGCTCCGAGGGGACCAACTATGGCTACACCTTC.